The entry below gives a single TCR beta chain sequence along with its context. The germline gives CDR1 SGHRS, CDR2 YFSETQ. The CDR3 has 14 residues. With 0 bases clipped from V and 7 bases from J, the junction kept 4 bases outside the gene matches. Repertoires were generated with immunoSEQ multiplex PCR, while TCRdb's copy carries only in-frame clones and drops some. The sample lists about 89,000 clones, about two thirds occurring once. The sample originates from a study of blood T cell repertoires in COVID-19. Study-wide context: Sources were T cells, B-cell-depleted T cells, or PBMCs; the material itself was cDNA or gDNA.

The chain joins TRBV5-1 to TRBJ2-4; 7 nucleotides agree with TRBD2. The source material was peripheral blood. This TCR was sampled from an elderly woman with acute or convalescent COVID-19. The CDR3 region is CASSLESGANIQYF. The CDR3 bases are TGCGCCAGCAGCTTGGAAAGCGGGGCCAACATTCAGTACTTC. Based on the CDR3 plus reference TRBV5-1 and TRBJ2-4, the full variable domain is KAGVTQTPRYLIKTRGQQVTLSCSPISGHRSVSWYQQTPGQGLQFLFEYFSETQRNKGNFPGRFSGRQFSNSRSEMNVSTLELGDSALYLCASSLESGANIQYFGAGTRLSVL.